This section outlines one TCR beta chain sequence together with its context. The antigen remains unidentified. Time point denoted: week 35, safety follow-up. The content of each vaccine dose was 300 ug of mutant IDH1 20-mer peptide, and topical imiquimod accompanied it. New IDH1-mutant, ATRX-lost WHO grade 3 or 4 astrocytomas occurred in donors. The data stem from a study of a mutant IDH1 vaccine in newly diagnosed glioma. The V gene lost 0 bases and the J gene lost 0 bases, with 8 bases spanning the gap. Germline loops: CDR1 SGDLS, CDR2 YYNGEE. The CDR3 runs 15 residues. Using immunoSEQ multiplex PCR, the repertoire was profiled, and TCRdb retains in-frame clones only, with some absent. The sample consists of about 32,000 clones, roughly 80% of them appearing once. Whole-study findings and limits: Patients mounted vaccine-induced immune responses in approximately 94% of cases.

The sequenced sample was PBMCs, obtained from a glioma patient whose treatment included an IDH1 peptide vaccine. This chain joins TRBV9 and TRBJ2-3; D is undetermined. The TCR sequence derives from a man aged 30 to 45 with glioma. CDR3 region: CASSVDGISTDTQYF. The DNA of the CDR3 is TGTGCCAGCAGCGTAGACGGTATAAGCACAGATACGCAGTATTTT.